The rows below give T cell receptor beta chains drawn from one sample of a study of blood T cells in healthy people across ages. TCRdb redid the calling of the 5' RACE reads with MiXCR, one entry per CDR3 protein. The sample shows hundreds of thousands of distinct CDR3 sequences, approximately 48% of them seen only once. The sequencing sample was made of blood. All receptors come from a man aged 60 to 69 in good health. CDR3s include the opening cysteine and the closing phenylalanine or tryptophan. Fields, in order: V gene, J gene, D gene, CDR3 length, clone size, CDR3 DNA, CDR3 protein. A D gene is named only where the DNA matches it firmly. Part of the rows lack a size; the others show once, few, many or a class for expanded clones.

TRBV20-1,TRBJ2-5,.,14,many,TGCAGTGCAAGTTGGACAGTTAATTCGGAGACCCAGTACTTC,CSASWTVNSETQYF
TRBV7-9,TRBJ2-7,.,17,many,TGTGCCAGCAGCTCCAACCGGGACCCCAGGAGCTCCTACGAGCAGTACTTC,CASSSNRDPRSSYEQYF
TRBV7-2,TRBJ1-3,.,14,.,TGTGCCAGCAGCTATGGGGGTTCTGGAAACACCATATATTTT,CASSYGGSGNTIYF
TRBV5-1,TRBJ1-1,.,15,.,TGCGCCAGCAGCTTTCGGGGCAGGGAGAACACTGAAGCTTTCTTT,CASSFRGRENTEAFF
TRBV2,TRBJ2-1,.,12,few,TGTGCCAGCAGTCCAAGGGTTGATGAGCAGTTCTTC,CASSPRVDEQFF
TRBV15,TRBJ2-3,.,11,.,TGTGCCACCGTAGGCACAGATACGCAGTATTTT,CATVGTDTQYF
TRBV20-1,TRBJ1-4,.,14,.,TGCAGTGTCAAAGGGGGGGGGGTCGATGAAAAACTGTTTTTT,CSVKGGGVDEKLFF
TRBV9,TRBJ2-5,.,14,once,TGTGCCAACAGCGTAGGGGGGGCCGGCGAGACCCAGTACTTC,CANSVGGAGETQYF
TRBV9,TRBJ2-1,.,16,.,TGTGCCAGCAGCCCCCGGGTGGGTTTCTCCCACAATGAGCAGTTCTTC,CASSPRVGFSHNEQFF
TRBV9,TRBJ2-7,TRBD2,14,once,TGTGCCAGCGGCCGCGGGGGATTTGGCGTCGAGCAGTACTTC,CASGRGGFGVEQYF
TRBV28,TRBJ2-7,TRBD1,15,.,TGTGCCAGCCTTCCAAGACAGGGTGGATCCTACGAGCAGTACTTC,CASLPRQGGSYEQYF
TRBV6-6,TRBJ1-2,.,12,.,TGTGCCAGCAGACAGACAGACTATGGCTACACCTTC,CASRQTDYGYTF
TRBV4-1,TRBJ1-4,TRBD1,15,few,TGCGCCAGCAGCCAAGCAGCGACAGGGGACGAAAAACTGTTTTTT,CASSQAATGDEKLFF
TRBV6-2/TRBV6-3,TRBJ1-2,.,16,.,TGTGCCAGCAGTTACTCGTTATTACAGAGAAACTATGGCTACACCTTC,CASSYSLLQRNYGYTF
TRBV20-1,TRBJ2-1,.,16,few,TGCAGTGCTAGAGACGGAACAGGTGGAGTTATCAATGAGCAGTTCTTC,CSARDGTGGVINEQFF
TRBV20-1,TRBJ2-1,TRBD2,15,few,TGCAGTGCTAGATCGTCGGGGGGGGGCCAGAATGAGCAGTTCTTC,CSARSSGGGQNEQFF
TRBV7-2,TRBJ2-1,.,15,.,TGTGCCAGCAGCATCGGGGGGCAGTCCTACAATGAGCAGTTCTTC,CASSIGGQSYNEQFF
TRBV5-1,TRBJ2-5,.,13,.,TGCGCCAGCAGTATGACGGGGGACGAGACCCAGTACTTC,CASSMTGDETQYF
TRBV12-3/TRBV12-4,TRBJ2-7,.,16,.,TGTGCCAGCAGTTTAAGAGGGGGAGTTGCTTCCTACGAGCAGTACTTC,CASSLRGGVASYEQYF
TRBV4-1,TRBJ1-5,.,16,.,TGCGCCAGCAGCCCCCCCGGTCGGGGGCACAATCAGCCCCAGCATTTT,CASSPPGRGHNQPQHF
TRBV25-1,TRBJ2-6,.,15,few,TGTGCCAGCAGTGAAGTTAGGAGGGGGGCCAACGTCCTGACTTTC,CASSEVRRGANVLTF
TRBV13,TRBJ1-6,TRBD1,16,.,TGTGCCAGCAGCCAAAGGACAGGGCCGGGCAATTCACCCCTCCACTTT,CASSQRTGPGNSPLHF
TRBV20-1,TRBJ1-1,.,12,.,TGCAGTGCGGGAGGGGGTGTCACTGAAGCTTTCTTT,CSAGGGVTEAFF
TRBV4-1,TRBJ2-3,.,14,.,TGCGCCGGCAGCCAAGAACCCTGGACAGATACGCAGTATTTT,CAGSQEPWTDTQYF
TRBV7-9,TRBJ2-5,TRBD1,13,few,TGTGCCAGCTGCCCCGGACAGGGAGAGACCCAGTACTTC,CASCPGQGETQYF
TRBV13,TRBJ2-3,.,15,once,TGTGCCAGCAGCCTTGAGGCAGGGGCAACAGATACGCAGTATTTT,CASSLEAGATDTQYF
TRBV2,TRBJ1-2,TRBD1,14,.,TGTGCCAGCCGGATGGAGGGGGCTGCGTATGGCTACACCTTC,CASRMEGAAYGYTF
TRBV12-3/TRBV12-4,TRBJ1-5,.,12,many,TGTGCCAGCAGTGACCCAGGTCAGCCCCAGCATTTT,CASSDPGQPQHF
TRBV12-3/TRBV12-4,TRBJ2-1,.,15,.,TGTGCCAGCAGTCGCCAGAGGGGGGGGCTGGATGAGCAGTTCTTC,CASSRQRGGLDEQFF
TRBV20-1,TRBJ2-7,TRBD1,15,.,TGCAGTGCTAGAGAAGCGAGACAGGGATACTACGAGCAGTACTTC,CSAREARQGYYEQYF
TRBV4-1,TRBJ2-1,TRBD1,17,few,TGCGCCAGCAGCCAAGTAGAGCAGGGGGCGTTTATAAATGAGCAGTTCTTC,CASSQVEQGAFINEQFF
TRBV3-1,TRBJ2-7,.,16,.,TGTGCCAGCAGCCAAGCCGACAGGCCCCTAACCCACGAGCAGTACTTC,CASSQADRPLTHEQYF